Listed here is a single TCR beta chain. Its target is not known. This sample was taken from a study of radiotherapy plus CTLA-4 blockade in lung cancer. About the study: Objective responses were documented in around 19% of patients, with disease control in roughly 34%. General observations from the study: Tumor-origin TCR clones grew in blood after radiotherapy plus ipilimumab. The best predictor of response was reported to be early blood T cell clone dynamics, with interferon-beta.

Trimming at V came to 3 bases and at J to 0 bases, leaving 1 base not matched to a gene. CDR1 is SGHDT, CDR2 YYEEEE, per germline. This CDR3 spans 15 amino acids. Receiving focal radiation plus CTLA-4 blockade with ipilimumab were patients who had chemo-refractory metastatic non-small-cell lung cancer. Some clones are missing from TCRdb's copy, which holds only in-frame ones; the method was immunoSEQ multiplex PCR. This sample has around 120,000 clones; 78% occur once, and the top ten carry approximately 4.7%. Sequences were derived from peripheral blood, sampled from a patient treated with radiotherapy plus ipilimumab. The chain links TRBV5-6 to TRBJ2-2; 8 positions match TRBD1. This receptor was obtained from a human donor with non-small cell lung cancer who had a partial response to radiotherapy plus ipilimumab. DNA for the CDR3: TGTGCCAGCAGCTGGACAGGGACGAACACCGGGGAGCTGTTTTTT. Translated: CASSWTGTNTGELFF.